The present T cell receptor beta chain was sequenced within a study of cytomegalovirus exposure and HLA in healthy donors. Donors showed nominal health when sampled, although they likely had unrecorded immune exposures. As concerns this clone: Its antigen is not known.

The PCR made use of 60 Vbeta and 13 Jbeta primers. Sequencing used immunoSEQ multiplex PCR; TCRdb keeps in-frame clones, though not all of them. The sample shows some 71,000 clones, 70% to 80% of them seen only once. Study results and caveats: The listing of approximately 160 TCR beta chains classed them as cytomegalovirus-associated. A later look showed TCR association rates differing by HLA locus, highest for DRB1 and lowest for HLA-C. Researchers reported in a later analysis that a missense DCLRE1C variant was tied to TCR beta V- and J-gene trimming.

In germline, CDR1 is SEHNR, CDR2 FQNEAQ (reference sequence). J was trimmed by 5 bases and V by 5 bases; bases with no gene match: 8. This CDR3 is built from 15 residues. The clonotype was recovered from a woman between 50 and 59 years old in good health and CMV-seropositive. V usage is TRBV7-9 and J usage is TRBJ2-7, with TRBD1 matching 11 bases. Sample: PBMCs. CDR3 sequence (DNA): TGTGCCAGCAGCCTGGTAGGGGGACAGGGGGACGAGCAGTACTTC. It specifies CASSLVGGQGDEQYF.